These 5 T cell receptor beta chains were sequenced from one sample in a study of blood T cell repertoires in COVID-19. Here immunoSEQ multiplex PCR was the method, and the copy in TCRdb shows in-frame clones only, minus some. The sample consists of roughly 250,000 clones, roughly nine tenths of them appearing once. The sample comprised PBMCs or T cells enriched from blood (not recorded which). These receptors all stem from a human donor in a cohort exposed to, infected with or recovered from COVID-19 (not recorded which). The donor label of this sample is uncertain.

This chain connects TRBV19 to TRBJ2-3; D gene unclear. This CDR3 contains 15 residues. Trimming left V 3 bases short and J 5 bases short, with 15 bases between. CDR1 and CDR2 (germline): LNHDA, SQIVND (reference sequence). The CDR3 DNA sequence: TGTGCCAGTAGTATCGAACTTGGCGGTGGAGATACGCAGTATTTT. Protein product: CASSIELGGGDTQYF.

J is TRBJ2-5 and V is TRBV5-4; D perhaps matches TRBD2 (5 bases). The CDR3 is made up of 14 amino acids. V was trimmed by 3 bases and J by 5 bases, leaving 14 bases between them. Germline V gene data show CDR1 as SGHNT and CDR2 as YYREEE (reference sequence). In DNA, the CDR3 is TGTGCCAGCAGCTATTTCCTAGCCCGGGAGACCCAGTACTTC. Amino acid sequence: CASSYFLARETQYF.

The CDR3 bases are TGTGCCAGCAGCCCGGGGACAGGGACCGGGGAGCTGTTTTTT. Translated: CASSPGTGTGELFF. The J gene is TRBJ2-2, the V gene TRBV11-2, with 9 bases lining up with TRBD1. This CDR3 contains 14 residues. CDR1 is SGHAT and CDR2 is FQNNGV in the germline V gene. V lost 5 bases and J lost 5; bases outside the gene matches: 3.

The chain is built from TRBV27 and TRBJ1-3; unclear D gene. V lost 7 bases and J 3 bases, leaving 10 bases between the germline ends. The germline V gene encodes CDR1 MNHEY and CDR2 SMNVEV (reference sequence). CDR3 length equals 13 residues. The CDR3 spells CASKEDFGNTIYF. In DNA form, the CDR3 reads TGTGCCAGCAAGGAGGATTTTGGAAACACCATATATTTT.

This clone was detected ten times or more. The genes are TRBV6-7 and TRBJ2-7, with D maybe TRBD1 (6 bases). TRBV6-7 is sorted into the ORF group, with uncertain function. The V and J ends lost 8 bases and 3 bases respectively, with 11 bases between them. The CDR3 length is 12 residues. CDR3 sequence: CASDLRGYEQYF. The CDR3 DNA is TGTGCCAGCGACCTCAGGGGCTACGAGCAGTACTTC.